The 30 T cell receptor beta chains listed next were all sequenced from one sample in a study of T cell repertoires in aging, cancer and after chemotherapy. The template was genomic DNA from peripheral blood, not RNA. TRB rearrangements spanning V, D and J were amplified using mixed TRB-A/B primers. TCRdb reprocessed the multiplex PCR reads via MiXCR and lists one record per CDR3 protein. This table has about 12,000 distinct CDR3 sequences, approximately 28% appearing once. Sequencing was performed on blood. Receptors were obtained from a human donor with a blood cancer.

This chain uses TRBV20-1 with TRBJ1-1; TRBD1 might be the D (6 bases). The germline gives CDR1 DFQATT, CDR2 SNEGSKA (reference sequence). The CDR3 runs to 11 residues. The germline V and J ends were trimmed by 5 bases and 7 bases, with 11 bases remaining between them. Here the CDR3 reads CSALTGIEAFF. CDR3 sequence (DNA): TGCAGTGCTCTAACAGGGATTGAAGCTTTCTTT.

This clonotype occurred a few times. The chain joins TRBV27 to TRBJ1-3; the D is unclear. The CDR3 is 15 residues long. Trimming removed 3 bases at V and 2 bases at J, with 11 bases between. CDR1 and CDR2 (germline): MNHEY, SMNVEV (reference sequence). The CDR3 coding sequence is TGTGCCAGCAGTTTTCGGGGAGGAACTGGAAACACCATATATTTT. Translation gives CASSFRGGTGNTIYF.

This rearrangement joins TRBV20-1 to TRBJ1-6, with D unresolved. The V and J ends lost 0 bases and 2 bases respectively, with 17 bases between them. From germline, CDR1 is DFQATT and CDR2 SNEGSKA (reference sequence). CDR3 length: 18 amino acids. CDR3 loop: CSARDTTRVTTYNSPLHF. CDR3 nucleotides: TGCAGTGCTAGAGATACAACCCGGGTTACCACCTATAATTCACCCCTCCACTTT.

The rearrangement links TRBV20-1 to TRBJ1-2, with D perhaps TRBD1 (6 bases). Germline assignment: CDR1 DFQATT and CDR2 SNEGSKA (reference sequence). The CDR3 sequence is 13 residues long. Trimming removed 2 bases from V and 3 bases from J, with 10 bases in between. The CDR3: CSARSQGDYGYTF. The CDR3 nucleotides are TGCAGTGCTAGATCACAGGGAGACTATGGCTACACCTTC.

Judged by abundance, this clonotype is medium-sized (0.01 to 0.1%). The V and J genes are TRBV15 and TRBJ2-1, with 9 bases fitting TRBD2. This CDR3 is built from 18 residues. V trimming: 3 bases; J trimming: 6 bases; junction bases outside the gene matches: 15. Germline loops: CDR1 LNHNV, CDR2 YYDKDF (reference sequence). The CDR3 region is CATSRGSSLAGDINEQFF. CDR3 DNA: TGTGCCACCAGCAGGGGGTCGTCTTTAGCGGGAGATATCAATGAGCAGTTCTTC.

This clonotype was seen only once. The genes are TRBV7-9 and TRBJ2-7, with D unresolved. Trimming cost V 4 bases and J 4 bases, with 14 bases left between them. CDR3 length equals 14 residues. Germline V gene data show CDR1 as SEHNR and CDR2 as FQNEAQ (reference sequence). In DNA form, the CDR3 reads TGTGCCAGCAGCTCCAAAGGTCCCTCATACGAGCAGTACGTC. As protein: CASSSKGPSYEQYV.

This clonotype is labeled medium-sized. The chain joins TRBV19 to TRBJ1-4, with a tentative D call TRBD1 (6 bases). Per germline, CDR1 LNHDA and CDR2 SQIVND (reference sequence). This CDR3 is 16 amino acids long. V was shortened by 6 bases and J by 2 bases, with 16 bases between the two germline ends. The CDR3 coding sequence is TGTGCCAGTAGACCCCGGGCAGGGGTCACTAATGAAAAACTGTTTTTT. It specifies CASRPRAGVTNEKLFF.

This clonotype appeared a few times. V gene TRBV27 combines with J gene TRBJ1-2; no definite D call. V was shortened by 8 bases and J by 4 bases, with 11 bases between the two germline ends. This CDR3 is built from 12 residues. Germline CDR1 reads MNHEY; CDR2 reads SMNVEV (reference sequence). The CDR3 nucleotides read TGTGCCAGCGCAGAAGGGCCCTATGGCTACACCTTC. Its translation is CASAEGPYGYTF.

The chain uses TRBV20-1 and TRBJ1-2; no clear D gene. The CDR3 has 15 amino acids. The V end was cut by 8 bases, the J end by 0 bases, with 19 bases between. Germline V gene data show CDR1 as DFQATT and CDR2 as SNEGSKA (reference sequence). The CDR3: CSPDGRASANYGYTF. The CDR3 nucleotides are TGCAGTCCGGATGGGAGGGCCTCAGCTAACTATGGCTACACCTTC.

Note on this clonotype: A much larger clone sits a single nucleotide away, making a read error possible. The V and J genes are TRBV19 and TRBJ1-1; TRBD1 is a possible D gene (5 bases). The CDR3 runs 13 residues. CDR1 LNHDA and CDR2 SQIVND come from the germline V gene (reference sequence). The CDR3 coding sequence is TGTGCCAATAGTTCCCAGGGTACCACTGAAGCTTTCTTT. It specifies CANSSQGTTEAFF.

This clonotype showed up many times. The CDR3 protein is CASTYTGGSYGYTF. Here the CDR3 DNA reads TGTGCCAGCACTTACACAGGGGGCTCTTATGGCTACACCTTC. The chain recombines TRBV12-3 or TRBV12-4 with TRBJ1-2; TRBD1 matches 9 bases. The CDR3 length is 14 residues. With V trimmed by 7 bases and J by 5 bases, 8 bases remained unmatched.

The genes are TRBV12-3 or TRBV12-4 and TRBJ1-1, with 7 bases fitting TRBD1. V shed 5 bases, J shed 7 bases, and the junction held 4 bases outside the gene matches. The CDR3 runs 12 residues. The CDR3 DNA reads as TGTGCCAGCAGTCGAGGGACAGTTGAAGCTTTCTTT. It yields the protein CASSRGTVEAFF.

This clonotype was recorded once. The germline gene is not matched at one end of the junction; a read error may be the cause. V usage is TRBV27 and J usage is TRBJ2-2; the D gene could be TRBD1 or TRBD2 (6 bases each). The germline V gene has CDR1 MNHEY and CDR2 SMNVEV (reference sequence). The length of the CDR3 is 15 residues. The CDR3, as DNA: TGTGCCATCAGTTCGGGGGCCGGAGCGACCGGGGAGCTGTTTTTT. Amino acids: CAISSGAGATGELFF.

CDR3 DNA: TGTGCCAGCAGTCCGATTTGGGGACACCTGAACTATGGCTACACCTTC. Its translation is CASSPIWGHLNYGYTF. This chain connects TRBV6-2 or TRBV6-3 to TRBJ1-2; D might be TRBD1 (6 bases). Trimming took 5 bases from V and 2 from J, leaving 18 bases between them. Looked up from germline, CDR1 is MNHEY and CDR2 is SVGEGT. The CDR3 has 16 amino acids.

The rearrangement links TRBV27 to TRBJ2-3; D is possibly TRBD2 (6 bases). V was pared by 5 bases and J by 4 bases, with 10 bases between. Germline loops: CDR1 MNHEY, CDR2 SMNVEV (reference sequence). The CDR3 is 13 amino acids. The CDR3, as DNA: TGTGCCAGCAGTGAAGGAGGGGCAGATACGCAGTATTTT. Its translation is CASSEGGADTQYF.

The CDR3 sequence: CASSLSGGRYNEQFF. The CDR3 region has the DNA TGTGCCAGCAGCTTGTCAGGGGGCAGATACAATGAGCAGTTCTTC. The chain combines TRBV5-4 with TRBJ2-1, with 8 nucleotides matching TRBD1. The CDR3 has 15 amino acids. Per the germline V gene, CDR1 is SGHNT and CDR2 is YYREEE (reference sequence). With V trimmed by 1 base and J by 4 bases, 4 bases remained unmatched.

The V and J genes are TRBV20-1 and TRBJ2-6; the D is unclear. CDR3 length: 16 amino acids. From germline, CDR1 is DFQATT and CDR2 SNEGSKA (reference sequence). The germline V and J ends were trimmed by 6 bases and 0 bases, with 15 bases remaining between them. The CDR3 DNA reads TGCAGTGCCCCGGACCCTCCCTTCTCTGGGGCCAACGTCCTGACTTTC. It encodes CSAPDPPFSGANVLTF.

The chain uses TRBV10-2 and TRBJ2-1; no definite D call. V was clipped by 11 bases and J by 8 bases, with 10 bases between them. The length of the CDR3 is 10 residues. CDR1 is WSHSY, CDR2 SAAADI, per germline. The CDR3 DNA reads TGCGCCCCAAGGGCGGATGAGCAGTTCTTC. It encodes CAPRADEQFF.

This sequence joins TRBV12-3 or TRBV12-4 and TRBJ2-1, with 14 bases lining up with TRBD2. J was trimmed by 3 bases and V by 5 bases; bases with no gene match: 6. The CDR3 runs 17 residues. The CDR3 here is CASSQGTSGSFYNEQFF. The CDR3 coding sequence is TGTGCCAGCAGTCAGGGGACTAGCGGGAGTTTCTACAATGAGCAGTTCTTC.

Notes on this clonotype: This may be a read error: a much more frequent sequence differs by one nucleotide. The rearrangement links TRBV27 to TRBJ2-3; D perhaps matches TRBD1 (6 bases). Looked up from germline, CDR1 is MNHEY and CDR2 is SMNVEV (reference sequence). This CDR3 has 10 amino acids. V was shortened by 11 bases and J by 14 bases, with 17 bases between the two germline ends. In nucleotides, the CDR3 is TGTGCCGGTAGTGGGACAACCGCGTATTTT. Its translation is CAGSGTTAYF.

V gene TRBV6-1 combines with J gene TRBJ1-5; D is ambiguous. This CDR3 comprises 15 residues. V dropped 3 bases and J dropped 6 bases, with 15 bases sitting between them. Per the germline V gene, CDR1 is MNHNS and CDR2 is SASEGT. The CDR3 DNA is TGTGCCAGCAGTGATAATAGTCGGGCCCTTCAGCCCCAGCATTTT. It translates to CASSDNSRALQPQHF.

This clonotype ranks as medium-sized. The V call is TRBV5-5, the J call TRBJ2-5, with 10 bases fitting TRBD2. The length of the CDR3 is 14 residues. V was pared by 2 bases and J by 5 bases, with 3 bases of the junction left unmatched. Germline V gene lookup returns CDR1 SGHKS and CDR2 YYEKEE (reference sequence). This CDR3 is CASSLAGGPETQYF. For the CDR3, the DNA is TGTGCCAGCAGCTTAGCGGGGGGGCCGGAGACCCAGTACTTC.

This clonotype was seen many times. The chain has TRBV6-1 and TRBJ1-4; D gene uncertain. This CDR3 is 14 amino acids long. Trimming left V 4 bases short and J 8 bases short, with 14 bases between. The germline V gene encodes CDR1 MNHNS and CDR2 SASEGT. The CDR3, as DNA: TGTGCCAGCAGTGGAGGCAGTCTAGGGGAAAAACTGTTTTTT. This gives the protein CASSGGSLGEKLFF.

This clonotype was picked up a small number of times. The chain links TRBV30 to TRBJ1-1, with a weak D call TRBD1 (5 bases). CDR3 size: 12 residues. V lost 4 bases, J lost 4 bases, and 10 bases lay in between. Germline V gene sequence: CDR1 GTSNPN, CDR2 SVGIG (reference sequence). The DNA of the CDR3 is TGTGCCTGGAAGGGGTCGGGCACTGAAGCTTTCTTT. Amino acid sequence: CAWKGSGTEAFF.

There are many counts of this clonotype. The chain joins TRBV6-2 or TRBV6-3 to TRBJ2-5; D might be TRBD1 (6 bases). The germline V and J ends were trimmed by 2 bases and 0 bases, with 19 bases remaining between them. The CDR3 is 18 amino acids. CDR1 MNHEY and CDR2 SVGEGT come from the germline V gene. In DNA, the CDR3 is TGTGCCAGCAGTTACAATGTGATAGGGGGAACTTACCAAGAGACCCAGTACTTC. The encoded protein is CASSYNVIGGTYQETQYF.

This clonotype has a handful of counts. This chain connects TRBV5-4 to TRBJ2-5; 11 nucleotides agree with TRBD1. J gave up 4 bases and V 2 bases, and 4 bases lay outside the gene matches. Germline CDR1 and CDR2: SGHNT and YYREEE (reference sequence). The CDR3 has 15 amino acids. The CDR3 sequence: CASSFGGTGGETQYF. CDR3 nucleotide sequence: TGTGCCAGCAGCTTCGGGGGGACAGGGGGAGAGACCCAGTACTTC.

The CDR3 DNA is TGCAGCGTGGGTAGACAGGGCGAGGGATACGAGCAGTACTTC. This encodes CSVGRQGEGYEQYF. The rearrangement joins TRBV29-1 to TRBJ2-7; 7 positions agree with TRBD1. From germline, CDR1 is SQVTM and CDR2 ANQGSEA. V lost 6 bases and J lost 4; bases outside the gene matches: 12. The CDR3 sequence is 14 residues long.

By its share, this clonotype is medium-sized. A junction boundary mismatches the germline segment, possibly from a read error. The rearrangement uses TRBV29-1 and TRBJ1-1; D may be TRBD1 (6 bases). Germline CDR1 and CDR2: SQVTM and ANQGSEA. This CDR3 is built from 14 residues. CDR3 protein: CSVEDGQKNSEAFF. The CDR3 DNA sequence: TGCAGCGTTGAAGACGGACAGAAGAACTCTGAAGCTTTCTTT.

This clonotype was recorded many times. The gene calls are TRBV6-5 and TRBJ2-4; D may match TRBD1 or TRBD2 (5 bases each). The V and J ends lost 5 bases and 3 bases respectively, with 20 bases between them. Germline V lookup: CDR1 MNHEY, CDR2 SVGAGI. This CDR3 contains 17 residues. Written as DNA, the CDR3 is TGTGCCAGCAGTGCACCCAGGGTGTATGGAGGCAAAAACATTCAGTACTTC. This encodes CASSAPRVYGGKNIQYF.

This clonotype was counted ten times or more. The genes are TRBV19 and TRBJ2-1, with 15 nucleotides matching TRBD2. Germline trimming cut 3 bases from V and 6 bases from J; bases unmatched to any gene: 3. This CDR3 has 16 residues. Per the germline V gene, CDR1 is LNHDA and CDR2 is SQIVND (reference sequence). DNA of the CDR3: TGTGCCAGTAGTATCGGACTAGCGGGGGGGATCAATGAGCAGTTCTTC. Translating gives CASSIGLAGGINEQFF.